This T cell receptor (beta chain) comes out of a study of tumor-infiltrating lymphocytes in primary liver carcinoma. The study, taken as a whole, reports: Since sampling was bulk and unsorted, CD4+ and CD8+ repertoires were not compared.

Trimming stripped 8 bases from V and 5 bases from J, with 18 bases between. CDR3 length equals 14 residues. Germline assignment: CDR1 MNHNS and CDR2 SASEGT. The blood RNA (from unsorted whole blood) was obtained, and germline DNA was also extracted. Researchers generated TCR beta cDNA from approximately 450 ng of total RNA, relying on a constant-region primer. Libraries covering TCR beta were generated through three nested multiplex PCR rounds (using a slightly modified ARM-PCR). TRBV1-TRBV30 forward primers paired with a C-beta reverse primer were used in the first two PCR rounds, which ran approximately 10 cycles each. TCRdb used MiXCR to reprocess the multiplex PCR reads, holding one entry per CDR3 protein. The table has a few hundred thousand distinct CDR3 sequences, roughly 60% seen once; the top ten hold around 15%. For this clonotype: As yet, its antigen is unknown. A read error may explain this, as a much larger clone is one base away.

This TCR was sampled from a woman aged 25 to 45 with primary liver carcinoma and hepatitis B virus infection. The chain is built from TRBV6-1 and TRBJ2-5, with D perhaps TRBD2 (5 bases). The source material was peripheral blood. The CDR3 region has the DNA TGTGCCAGCGGGTTGAAGTGGGAGTTTGAGACCCAGTACTTC. Translating it yields CASGLKWEFETQYF.